The 25 T cell receptor beta chains reported below all come from one sample, sequenced in a study of T cell changes during pregnancy in multiple sclerosis. The assay was immunoSEQ multiplex PCR, and TCRdb's table has in-frame clones only and misses some. The repertoire holds about 110,000 clones, with roughly nine tenths as singletons. The sample in question was peripheral blood, obtained before pregnancy. These receptor sequences come from a female donor with multiple sclerosis, enrolled in a pregnancy study.

The rearrangement links TRBV19 to TRBJ2-7, with 9 nucleotides matching TRBD1. Germline values: CDR1 LNHDA, CDR2 SQIVND (reference sequence). V lost 3 bases and J lost 6; bases outside the gene matches: 9. The CDR3 sequence is 15 residues long. The CDR3 loop reads CASSIPGTGNGEQYF. The CDR3 DNA is TGTGCCAGTAGTATCCCCGGGACAGGGAATGGCGAGCAGTACTTC.

V is TRBV29-1 and J is TRBJ1-1; no definite D call. Germline-derived CDR1 and CDR2 are SQVTM and ANQGSEA. V lost 4 bases to trimming and J lost 4 bases, with 22 bases between them. The length of the CDR3 is 16 residues. The CDR3 is CSVGGRDRRDATEAFF. The CDR3 DNA reads as TGCAGCGTTGGAGGGAGAGATCGGCGAGACGCCACTGAAGCTTTCTTT.

Details on this clone: The germline gene is not matched at one end of the junction; a read error may be the cause. The rearrangement joins TRBV30 to TRBJ2-5, with a possible D match to TRBD2 (6 bases). There are 13 residues in the CDR3. CDR1 GTSNPN and CDR2 SVGIG come from the germline V gene (reference sequence). This CDR3 reads CAWGRSGGETRYF. DNA of the CDR3: TGTGCCTGGGGGCGATCAGGCGGGGAGACCCGGTACTTC. The entire variable domain, with the rest obtained from reference TRBV30 and TRBJ2-5, is as follows: SQTIHQWPATLVQPVGSPLSLECTVEGTSNPNLYWYRQAAGRGLQLLFYSVGIGQISSEVPQNLSASRPQDRQFILSSKKLLLSDSGFYLCAWGRSGGETRYFGPGTRLLVL.

The gene calls are TRBV6-5 and TRBJ2-1, with 12 bases that match TRBD2. CDR3 length: 15 residues. Germline V gene sequence: CDR1 MNHEY, CDR2 SVGAGI. V lost 7 bases and J lost 5; bases outside the gene matches: 6. The CDR3 sequence is CASTSSGRANNEQFF. CDR3 coding DNA: TGTGCCAGCACCTCTAGCGGGAGGGCCAACAATGAGCAGTTCTTC.

The chain employs TRBV9 and TRBJ2-1; D gene uncertain. The CDR3 contains 15 residues. The V end was cut by 0 bases, the J end by 5 bases, with 12 bases between. Germline V gene sequence: CDR1 SGDLS, CDR2 YYNGEE. The CDR3 nucleotides read TGTGCCAGCAGCGTAGACCCAGAAGTAAACAATGAGCAGTTCTTC. Encoded protein: CASSVDPEVNNEQFF.

The chain has TRBV4-3 and TRBJ2-3; D perhaps matches TRBD2 (6 bases). This CDR3 comprises 15 residues. V was pared by 1 base and J by 2 bases, with 10 bases between. Per the germline V gene, CDR1 is LGHNA and CDR2 is YSLEER. CDR3 loop: CASSQGTGVTDTQYF. CDR3 DNA: TGCGCCAGCAGCCAAGGAACGGGGGTCACAGATACGCAGTATTTT.

V and J are TRBV5-1 and TRBJ2-7, with a possible D match to TRBD1 (6 bases). The CDR3 contains 16 residues. Germline V gene sequence: CDR1 SGHRS, CDR2 YFSETQ. Trimming removed 0 bases from V and 2 bases from J, with 15 bases in between. Written as DNA, the CDR3 is TGCGCCAGCAGCTTGGCAGGGGCAACTGGTCCCTACGAGCAGTACTTC. It yields the protein CASSLAGATGPYEQYF.

In its sample, this clone was seen a few times. V usage is TRBV6-6 and J usage is TRBJ2-7; the match to TRBD1 covers 8 bases. The trim removed 10 bases at V and 0 bases at J, leaving 8 bases unmatched. Germline CDR1 MNHNY, CDR2 SVGAGI (reference sequence). The CDR3 consists of 14 residues. The CDR3: CATEGQASSYEQYF. In DNA, the CDR3 is TGTGCCACCGAGGGACAGGCGAGCTCCTACGAGCAGTACTTC.

V usage is TRBV6-6 and J usage is TRBJ2-5; 12 nucleotides agree with TRBD2. V lost 5 bases to trimming and J lost 5 bases; unmatched junction nucleotides: 6. This CDR3 comprises 15 residues. Germline V CDR1 and CDR2: MNHNY, SVGAGI (reference sequence). CDR3: CASSTRTSGIETQYF. The CDR3 bases are TGTGCCAGCAGTACAAGGACTAGCGGGATTGAGACCCAGTACTTC.

The CDR3, as DNA: TGCGCCAGCAGCCAAGATTGGGGGAGGGATCAGCCCCAGCATTTT. It is translated as CASSQDWGRDQPQHF. The chain carries TRBV4-3 and TRBJ1-5; possibly TRBD1 for D (5 bases). Trimming left V 0 bases short and J 5 bases short, with 11 bases between. Germline V gives CDR1 LGHNA, CDR2 YSLEER. The CDR3 is 15 amino acids.

The DNA for the CDR3 is TGTGCCAGCAGCCCGGACAGGGGGGACTATGGCTACACCTTC. Amino acid sequence: CASSPDRGDYGYTF. The chain combines TRBV5-4 with TRBJ1-2; 10 bases align to TRBD1. The V and J ends lost 4 bases and 3 bases, in that order; junction bases with no gene match: 3. This CDR3 is 14 amino acids long. The germline CDR1 and CDR2 sequences are SGHNT and YYREEE (reference sequence).

The chain uses TRBV7-3 and TRBJ1-2; 7 nucleotides match TRBD1. The CDR3 contains 16 residues. Germline CDR1 SGHTA, CDR2 FQGTGA. Trimming removed 2 bases from V and 3 bases from J; junction bases left unmatched: 9. This CDR3 is CASSLGPRGADYGYTF. For the CDR3, the DNA is TGTGCCAGCAGCTTAGGCCCCAGGGGGGCGGACTATGGCTACACCTTC.

The rearrangement joins TRBV7-2 to TRBJ1-1; the match to TRBD1 covers 7 bases. In germline, CDR1 is SGHTA, CDR2 FQGNSA. The V and J ends lost 4 bases and 0 bases, in that order; junction bases with no gene match: 5. The CDR3 spans 15 residues. The CDR3 sequence: CASSSEGQMNTEAFF. The CDR3 nucleotides read TGTGCCAGCAGCTCGGAGGGACAGATGAACACTGAAGCTTTCTTT.

The chain joins TRBV19 to TRBJ1-5; TRBD1 is a possible D gene (6 bases). Trimming shortened V by 1 base and J by 6 bases, and 22 bases separated the two germline ends. CDR1 and CDR2 (germline): LNHDA, SQIVND (reference sequence). The CDR3 has 18 amino acids. The CDR3 protein is CASSIGDRFPSRGQPQHF. In nucleotides, the CDR3 is TGTGCCAGTAGTATAGGCGACAGGTTTCCCTCAAGGGGTCAGCCCCAGCATTTT. The variable domain in full, with the rest retrieved from reference TRBV19 and TRBJ1-5, is DGGITQSPKYLFRKEGQNVTLSCEQNLNHDAMYWYRQDPGQGLRLIYYSQIVNDFQKGDIAEGYSVSREKKESFPLTVTSAQKNPTAFYLCASSIGDRFPSRGQPQHFGDGTRLSIL.

This chain connects TRBV29-1 to TRBJ2-7; a possible D gene is TRBD2 (5 bases). The CDR3 has 13 amino acids. Germline V gene sequence: CDR1 SQVTM, CDR2 ANQGSEA. V was pared by 6 bases and J by 0 bases, with 12 bases between. The CDR3 region is CSVGGFLSYEQYF. CDR3 bases: TGCAGCGTCGGCGGGTTCCTCTCCTACGAGCAGTACTTC.

The chain joins TRBV9 to TRBJ2-5; D possibly corresponds to TRBD1 (5 bases). Deletions cut 0 bases from V and 4 bases from J, with 13 bases between. Germline V gene sequence: CDR1 SGDLS, CDR2 YYNGEE. The CDR3 covers 15 residues. CDR3 DNA: TGTGCCAGCAGCGTAGCCCCAGGGAAGTTAGAGACCCAGTACTTC. It specifies CASSVAPGKLETQYF.

The chain carries TRBV7-2 and TRBJ2-7; unclear D gene. Germline values: CDR1 SGHTA, CDR2 FQGNSA. V was cut by 5 bases and J by 7 bases, with 9 bases left in between. CDR3 size: 11 residues. The CDR3 spells CASSLREEQYF. The CDR3 DNA sequence: TGTGCCAGCAGCCTCCGCGAAGAGCAGTACTTC.

This clone appeared a single time. The chain combines TRBV6-1 with TRBJ1-2, with TRBD1 matching 9 bases. J was trimmed by 3 bases and V by 4 bases; bases with no gene match: 0. CDR1 is MNHNS, CDR2 SASEGT, per germline. This CDR3 is 13 amino acids long. The CDR3 sequence is CASSGTGDYGYTF. The CDR3 DNA reads TGTGCCAGCAGTGGGACAGGGGACTATGGCTACACCTTC.

The sample holds one count of this clone. The chain uses TRBV29-1 and TRBJ1-2; 10 bases fit TRBD1. The CDR3 totals 13 residues. Germline V lookup: CDR1 SQVTM, CDR2 ANQGSEA. V trimming: 1 base; J trimming: 7 bases; junction bases outside the gene matches: 3. The CDR3 DNA sequence: TGCAGCGTTGAAGTGGGGACAGGGGTTGGCTACACCTTC. Translated: CSVEVGTGVGYTF.

This clone showed up just a few times. The chain joins TRBV11-2 to TRBJ2-2; D unresolved. This CDR3 is 15 amino acids long. V was pared by 5 bases and J by 4 bases, with 14 bases between. The germline V gene has CDR1 SGHAT and CDR2 FQNNGV. Here the CDR3 reads CASSPIGTVTGELFF. In DNA form, the CDR3 reads TGTGCCAGCAGCCCCATCGGTACGGTCACCGGGGAGCTGTTTTTT. The complete variable domain, with remaining parts taken from reference TRBV11-2 and TRBJ2-2, reads EAGVAQSPRYKIIEKRQSVAFWCNPISGHATLYWYQQILGQGPKLLIQFQNNGVVDDSQLPKDRFSAERLKGVDSTLKIQPAKLEDSAVYLCASSPIGTVTGELFFGEGSRLTVL.

The chain links TRBV10-1 to TRBJ2-7; no clear D gene. The CDR3 loop spans 13 amino acids. CDR1 and CDR2 from the germline V gene are WNHNN and SYGVQD (reference sequence). V gave up 6 bases and J gave up 2 bases, with 11 bases separating them. CDR3 protein: CASSLGGTYEQYF. The DNA for the CDR3 is TGCGCCAGCAGCCTAGGCGGTACCTACGAGCAGTACTTC.

V gene TRBV4-2 combines with J gene TRBJ2-5; TRBD2 agrees at 8 bases. Germline trimming cut 4 bases from V and 1 base from J; bases unmatched to any gene: 17. In germline, CDR1 is LGHNA, CDR2 YNFKEQ. CDR3 length: 19 residues. The CDR3 is CASSPGSQLAGVPQETQYF. CDR3 DNA sequence: TGTGCCAGCAGCCCAGGTAGTCAGCTAGCGGGCGTACCCCAAGAGACCCAGTACTTC.

The chain has TRBV27 and TRBJ2-1, with 7 nucleotides matching TRBD2. The CDR3 is 14 residues long. Losses at the gene ends were 8 bases for V and 2 bases for J; bases not matched to a gene: 6. Germline lookup yields CDR1 MNHEY and CDR2 SMNVEV (reference sequence). The CDR3: CASWASGTYNEQFF. The CDR3 region has the DNA TGTGCCAGCTGGGCTAGCGGTACCTACAATGAGCAGTTCTTC.

The chain has TRBV2 and TRBJ2-7; tentative D call: TRBD1 (5 bases). V was cut by 6 bases and J by 1 base, with 13 bases left in between. CDR1 and CDR2 from the germline V gene are SNHLY and FYNNEI. The CDR3 is 14 amino acids. CDR3 protein: CASRAGFVSYEQYF. DNA for the CDR3: TGTGCCAGCAGGGCAGGGTTCGTATCCTACGAGCAGTACTTC.

V gene TRBV5-1 combines with J gene TRBJ2-1, with unresolved D. Germline lookup yields CDR1 SGHRS and CDR2 YFSETQ. This CDR3 has 13 amino acids. The V and J ends lost 0 bases and 7 bases respectively, with 8 bases between them. The chain's CDR3 is CASSLVLLNEQFF. DNA for the CDR3: TGCGCCAGCAGCTTGGTCTTGTTGAATGAGCAGTTCTTC.